This TCR beta chain appears in the sequencing data of a study of T cell responses to AZD1222 COVID-19 vaccine. This clone was found a few times. Some clones are missing from TCRdb's copy, which holds only in-frame ones; the method was immunoSEQ multiplex PCR. The data hold some 120,000 clones, with roughly 90% observed a single time. Germline V lookup: CDR1 MGHRA, CDR2 YSYEKL. The CDR3 has 13 amino acids. Trimming left V 4 bases short and J 5 bases short, with 12 bases between. Material: peripheral blood, obtained on day 0 of AZD1222 vaccination. This receptor was taken from an adult in good health. The V and J genes are TRBV4-1 and TRBJ2-7; no definite D call. The CDR3 sequence: CASSPSLENEQYF. The DNA for the CDR3 is TGCGCCAGCAGCCCCTCTTTGGAGAACGAGCAGTACTTC.